Listed below are T cell receptor beta chains from one sample, sequenced in a study of cytomegalovirus exposure and HLA in healthy donors. Sequencing was performed with immunoSEQ multiplex PCR; in TCRdb, only in-frame clones are kept and a portion is missing. The table lists approximately 110,000 clones, 13% to 15% of them singletons. What was sequenced was PBMCs. The receptors shown here come from a female donor in good health and CMV-seronegative. Both conserved end residues are part of each CDR3. A D gene is named only where the DNA matches it firmly. A row's size may be missing; if present it is once, few, many or a size class.

clone size: NA; D gene: NA; J gene: TRBJ1-6; V gene: TRBV4-3; CDR3 protein: CASSQDPGMSSPLHF; CDR3 DNA: TGCGCCAGCAGCCAAGATCCAGGGATGAGCTCACCCCTCCACTTT
clone size: NA; D gene: TRBD2; J gene: TRBJ2-1; V gene: TRBV15; CDR3 protein: CATSRGTRNEQFF; CDR3 DNA: TGTGCCACCAGCAGAGGGACTAGGAATGAGCAGTTCTTC
clone size: NA; D gene: TRBD1; J gene: TRBJ2-7; V gene: TRBV29-1; CDR3 protein: CSVYWTGGGEQYF; CDR3 DNA: TGCAGCGTTTACTGGACAGGGGGGGGCGAGCAGTACTTC
clone size: NA; D gene: NA; J gene: TRBJ1-2; V gene: TRBV27; CDR3 protein: CASSLSGSGYGYTF; CDR3 DNA: TGTGCCAGCAGTTTATCGGGCAGCGGTTATGGCTACACCTTC
clone size: NA; D gene: TRBD2; J gene: TRBJ2-7; V gene: TRBV7-2; CDR3 protein: CASSFSGLASYEQYF; CDR3 DNA: TGTGCCAGCAGCTTCTCGGGACTAGCGTCCTACGAGCAGTACTTC
clone size: NA; D gene: NA; J gene: TRBJ2-1; V gene: TRBV25-1; CDR3 protein: CASRGVSIRRGSYNEQFF; CDR3 DNA: TGTGCCAGCAGAGGGGTCTCGATTCGGAGGGGCTCCTACAATGAGCAGTTCTTC
clone size: few; D gene: TRBD1; J gene: TRBJ2-3; V gene: TRBV4-3; CDR3 protein: CASSRLTGGHADTQYF; CDR3 DNA: TGCGCCAGCAGCCGATTGACAGGGGGCCACGCAGATACGCAGTATTTT
clone size: NA; D gene: TRBD2; J gene: TRBJ2-7; V gene: TRBV14; CDR3 protein: CASSPGTSGGLNF; CDR3 DNA: TGTGCCAGCAGCCCCGGGACTAGCGGGGGACTAAACTTC
clone size: few; D gene: NA; J gene: TRBJ1-4; V gene: TRBV19; CDR3 protein: CASSIDREARREKLFF; CDR3 DNA: TGTGCCAGTAGTATAGACCGAGAGGCCAGACGGGAAAAACTGTTTTTT
clone size: NA; D gene: TRBD1; J gene: TRBJ1-5; V gene: TRBV18; CDR3 protein: CASSLGTDYSNQPQHF; CDR3 DNA: TGTGCCAGCTCGCTAGGGACAGATTATAGCAATCAGCCCCAGCATTTT
clone size: NA; D gene: TRBD1; J gene: TRBJ2-1; V gene: TRBV12-5; CDR3 protein: CASGWTGTGANEQFF; CDR3 DNA: TGTGCTAGTGGTTGGACCGGGACAGGGGCCAATGAGCAGTTCTTC